This T cell receptor (beta chain) was sequenced in a study of T-cell memory formation after mild COVID-19. The CDR3 extends over 14 amino acids. Trimming pared 0 bases from V and 6 bases from J, leaving 10 bases between. Germline values: CDR1 SGHRS, CDR2 YFSETQ. TCRdb fed the 5' RACE reads into MiXCR, producing one record per CDR3 protein. Of about 560,000 distinct CDR3 sequences detected, 17% appear once; the ten largest clones hold less than 10%. The rearrangement joins TRBV5-1 to TRBJ1-5; D not certain. The sequenced sample was PBMCs or a T cell subset sorted from them (not recorded which). The receptor's source is an adult woman who had mild COVID-19 (a few samples of this study predate the infection). Cell type and time point are not known. The CDR3: CASSLEGPSQPQHF. For the CDR3, the DNA is TGCGCCAGCAGCTTGGAAGGGCCGAGTCAGCCCCAGCATTTT. Using reference TRBV5-1 and TRBJ1-5 for the parts outside the CDR3, the full variable domain is KAGVTQTPRYLIKTRGQQVTLSCSPISGHRSVSWYQQTPGQGLQFLFEYFSETQRNKGNFPGRFSGRQFSNSRSEMNVSTLELGDSALYLCASSLEGPSQPQHFGDGTRLSIL.